This record covers a single TCR beta chain. V dropped 0 bases and J dropped 4 bases, with 11 bases sitting between them. Germline loops: CDR1 SGDLS, CDR2 YYNGEE. CDR3 length equals 15 residues. The sample comes from a study of CD8+ T cells in alopecia areata. Following RNA extraction, reverse transcription yielded cDNA that acted as the sequencing template. The table came from immunoSEQ multiplex PCR; TCRdb's copy has only in-frame clones and leaves some out. The sample has more than 150,000 clones; roughly three fifths are singletons. Stated treatment: oral pan-JAK inhibitor, 5-10 mg twice daily. This sequence originates from a human donor with alopecia areata. The chain carries TRBV9 and TRBJ1-3; possible D gene TRBD1, 6 bases. Here the sequenced sample was CD4+ T cells sorted from blood, taken at week 4, from a patient treated with tofacitinib. CDR3 nucleotides: TGTGCCAGCAGCGTAGCCCCGGGACAAGGAAACACCATATATTTT. It translates to CASSVAPGQGNTIYF.